The 10 T cell receptor beta chains below come from one sample, sequenced in a study of blood T cell repertoires in COVID-19. Generated by immunoSEQ multiplex PCR, the TCRdb table keeps only in-frame clones and is missing some. The table has 150,000 to 180,000 clones, roughly nine tenths seen once; the top ten hold 0.55%. Sample: peripheral blood. These receptors were taken from a man aged 45 to 65 with acute or convalescent COVID-19.

The chain couples TRBV6-5 to TRBJ1-6; the match to TRBD1 covers 7 bases. CDR3 length equals 14 residues. V lost 6 bases and J lost 10; bases outside the gene matches: 9. Per the germline V gene, CDR1 is MNHEY and CDR2 is SVGAGI. For the CDR3, the DNA is TGTGCCAGCAGAAAGGACAGGACTGGATCACCCCTCCACTTT. Translating gives CASRKDRTGSPLHF.

About this clone: A read error is possible here, since a much larger clone lies one base away. This chain joins TRBV3-1 (or the pseudogene TRBV3-2) and TRBJ2-1, with 9 bases that match TRBD2. This CDR3 is built from 15 residues. V trimming: 3 bases; J trimming: 0 bases; junction bases outside the gene matches: 0. Germline V CDR1 and CDR2: LGHDT, YNNKEL (reference sequence). CDR3 residues: CASSQTSGSYNEQFF. For the CDR3, the DNA is TGTGCCAGCAGCCAGACTAGCGGCTCCTACAATGAGCAGTTCTTC.

The chain carries TRBV4-2 and TRBJ2-2, with 10 bases identical to TRBD2. This CDR3 spans 15 amino acids. Germline CDR1 LGHNA, CDR2 YNFKEQ. V dropped 4 bases and J dropped 7; count of bases not matched to a gene: 6. CDR3 in amino acids: CASSRDSGGFGELFF. The CDR3 DNA sequence: TGTGCCAGCAGCCGGGATAGCGGGGGGTTCGGGGAGCTGTTTTTT.

The rearrangement joins TRBV10-3 to TRBJ1-1; 7 nucleotides line up with TRBD1. Germline CDR1 reads ENHRY; CDR2 reads SYGVKD. The CDR3 spans 13 residues. With 6 bases clipped from V and 1 base from J, the junction kept 2 bases outside the gene matches. This chain's CDR3 is CAIRGDRNTEAFF. CDR3 sequence (DNA): TGTGCCATCAGGGGGGACAGGAACACTGAAGCTTTCTTT.

As concerns this clone: Other DNA sequences in the same sample also yield this CDR3. The V call is TRBV6-1, the J call TRBJ1-1; D remains ambiguous. This CDR3 has 13 amino acids. The V end lost 1 base, the J end lost 3 bases, and 6 bases lay between the germline ends. Per germline, CDR1 MNHNS and CDR2 SASEGT. CDR3 nucleotides: TGTGCCAGCAGTGAAGGCAGGTACACTGAAGCTTTCTTT. This translates into CASSEGRYTEAFF.

The chain links TRBV4-1 to TRBJ2-3; 11 bases match TRBD2. CDR1 is MGHRA, CDR2 YSYEKL, per germline. The junction had 8 bases not matched to a gene; V was cut back by 3 bases and J by 3 bases. This CDR3 contains 17 residues. The CDR3 sequence: CASSQYIAGGLTDTQYF. For the CDR3, the DNA is TGCGCCAGCAGCCAGTACATAGCGGGGGGGTTGACAGATACGCAGTATTTT.

This clone has only one observation. The CDR3 nucleotides read TGTGCCAGCAGTCTACAAGAGACCCAGTACTTC. Encoded protein: CASSLQETQYF. V and J are TRBV28 and TRBJ2-5; unclear D gene. The CDR3 has 11 amino acids. The germline V gene has CDR1 MDHEN and CDR2 SYDVKM. Trimming pared 5 bases from V and 2 bases from J, leaving 3 bases between. Full variable domain (missing parts from reference TRBV28 and TRBJ2-5): DVKVTQSSRYLVKRTGEKVFLECVQDMDHENMFWYRQDPGLGLRLIYFSYDVKMKEKGDIPEGYSVSREKKERFSLILESASTNQTSMYLCASSLQETQYFGPGTRLLVL.

In DNA form, the CDR3 reads TGTGCCACACGGGACACCCCTTCCACCGAGCAGTACTTC. Translated, it gives CATRDTPSTEQYF. The rearrangement links TRBV19 to TRBJ2-7, with D tentatively TRBD1 (6 bases). The CDR3 contains 13 residues. V lost 10 bases, J lost 6 bases, and 19 bases lay in between. Looked up from germline, CDR1 is LNHDA and CDR2 is SQIVND (reference sequence).

The J gene is TRBJ2-3, the V gene TRBV18, with 8 bases identical to TRBD1. This CDR3 is 16 amino acids long. V was pared by 3 bases and J by 6 bases, with 11 bases of the junction left unmatched. The germline gives CDR1 KGHSH, CDR2 LQKENI. The DNA for the CDR3 is TGTGCCAGCTCACCCCCCTCGGGACAGGAGGGGGATACGCAGTATTTT. It translates to CASSPPSGQEGDTQYF.

This chain uses TRBV29-1 with TRBJ1-4, with TRBD1 matching 7 bases. Germline CDR1 is SQVTM and CDR2 is ANQGSEA. The CDR3 consists of 13 residues. J was trimmed by 7 bases and V by 6 bases; bases with no gene match: 8. The CDR3 is CSVGTARFEKLFF. CDR3 sequence (DNA): TGCAGCGTGGGGACAGCAAGGTTTGAAAAACTGTTTTTT.